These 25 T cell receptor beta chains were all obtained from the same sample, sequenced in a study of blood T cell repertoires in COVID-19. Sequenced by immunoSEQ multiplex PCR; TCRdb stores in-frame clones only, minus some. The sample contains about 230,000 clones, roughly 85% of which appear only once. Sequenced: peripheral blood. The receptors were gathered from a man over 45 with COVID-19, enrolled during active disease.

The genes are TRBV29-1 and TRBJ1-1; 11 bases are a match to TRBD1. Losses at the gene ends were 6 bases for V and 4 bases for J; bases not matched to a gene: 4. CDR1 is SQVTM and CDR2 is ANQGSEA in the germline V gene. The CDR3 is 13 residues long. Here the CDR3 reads CSVGGQGGTEAFF. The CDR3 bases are TGCAGCGTGGGGGGACAGGGGGGCACTGAAGCTTTCTTT.

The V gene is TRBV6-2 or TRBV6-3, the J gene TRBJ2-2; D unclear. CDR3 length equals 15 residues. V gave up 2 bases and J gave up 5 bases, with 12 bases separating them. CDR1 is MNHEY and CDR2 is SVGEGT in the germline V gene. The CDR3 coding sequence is TGTGCCAGCAGTTACATGACTCCGAGGACCGGGGAGCTGTTTTTT. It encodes CASSYMTPRTGELFF.

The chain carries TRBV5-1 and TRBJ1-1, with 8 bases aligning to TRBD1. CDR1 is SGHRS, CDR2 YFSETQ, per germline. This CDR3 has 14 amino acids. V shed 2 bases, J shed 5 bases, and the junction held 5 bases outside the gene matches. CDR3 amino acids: CASSLGQGETEAFF. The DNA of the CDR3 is TGCGCCAGCAGCTTAGGACAGGGAGAGACTGAAGCTTTCTTT.

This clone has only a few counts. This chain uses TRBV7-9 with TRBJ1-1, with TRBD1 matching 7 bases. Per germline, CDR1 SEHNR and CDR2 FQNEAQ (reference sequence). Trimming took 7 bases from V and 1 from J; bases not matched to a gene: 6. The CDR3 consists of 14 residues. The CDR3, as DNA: TGTGCCAGCATCAAGGGACAGTCGAACACTGAAGCTTTCTTT. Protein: CASIKGQSNTEAFF.

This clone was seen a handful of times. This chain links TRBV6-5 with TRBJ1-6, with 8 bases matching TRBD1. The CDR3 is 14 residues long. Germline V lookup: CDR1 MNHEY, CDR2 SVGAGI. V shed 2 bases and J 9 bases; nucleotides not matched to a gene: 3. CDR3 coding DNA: TGTGCCAGCAGTTACAGGACAGGGTCTTCACCCCTCCACTTT. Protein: CASSYRTGSSPLHF.

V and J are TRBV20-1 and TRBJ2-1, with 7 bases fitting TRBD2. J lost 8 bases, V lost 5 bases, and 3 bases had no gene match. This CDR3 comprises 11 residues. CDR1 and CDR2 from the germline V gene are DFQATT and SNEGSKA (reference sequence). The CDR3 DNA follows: TGCAGTGCTGAGCGGGGAGATGAGCAGTTCTTC. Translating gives CSAERGDEQFF.

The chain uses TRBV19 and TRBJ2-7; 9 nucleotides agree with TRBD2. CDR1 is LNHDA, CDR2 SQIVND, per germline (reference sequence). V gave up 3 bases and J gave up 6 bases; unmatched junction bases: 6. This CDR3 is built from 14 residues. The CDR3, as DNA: TGTGCCAGTAGTATGGCTAGCGGGGTGGCCGAGCAGTACTTC. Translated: CASSMASGVAEQYF.

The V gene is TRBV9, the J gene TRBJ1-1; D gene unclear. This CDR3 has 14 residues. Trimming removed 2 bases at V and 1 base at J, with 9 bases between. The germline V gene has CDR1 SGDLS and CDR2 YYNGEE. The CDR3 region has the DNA TGTGCCAGCAGCGTTTTATCAGGGAACACTGAAGCTTTCTTT. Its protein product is CASSVLSGNTEAFF. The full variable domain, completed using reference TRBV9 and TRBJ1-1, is DSGVTQTPKHLITATGQRVTLRCSPRSGDLSVYWYQQSLDQGLQFLIQYYNGEERAKGNILERFSAQQFPDLHSELNLSSLELGDSALYFCASSVLSGNTEAFFGQGTRLTVV.

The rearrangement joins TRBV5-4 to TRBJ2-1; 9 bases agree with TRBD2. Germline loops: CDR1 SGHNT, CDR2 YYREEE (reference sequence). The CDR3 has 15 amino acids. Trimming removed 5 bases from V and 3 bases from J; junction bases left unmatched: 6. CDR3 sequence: CASRKTSGRYNEQFF. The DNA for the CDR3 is TGTGCCAGCAGAAAAACTAGCGGGCGCTACAATGAGCAGTTCTTC.

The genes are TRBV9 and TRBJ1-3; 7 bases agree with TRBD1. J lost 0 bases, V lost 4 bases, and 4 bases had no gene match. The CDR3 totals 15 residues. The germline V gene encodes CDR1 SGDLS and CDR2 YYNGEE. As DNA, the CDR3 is TGTGCCAGCAGCCCGACAGGGTACTCTGGAAACACCATATATTTT. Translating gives CASSPTGYSGNTIYF.

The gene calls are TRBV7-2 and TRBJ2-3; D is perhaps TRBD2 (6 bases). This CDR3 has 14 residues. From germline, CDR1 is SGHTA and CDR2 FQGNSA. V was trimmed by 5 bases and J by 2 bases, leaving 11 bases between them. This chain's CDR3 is CASSLGGNTDTQYF. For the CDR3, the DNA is TGTGCCAGCAGCCTTGGGGGGAACACAGATACGCAGTATTTT.

Here the CDR3 reads CASSDQGFTDTQYF. The DNA for the CDR3 is TGTGCCAGCAGTGACCAGGGGTTCACAGATACGCAGTATTTT. The rearrangement joins TRBV6-1 to TRBJ2-3, with D perhaps matching TRBD1 (6 bases). V dropped 3 bases and J dropped 2 bases, with 9 bases sitting between them. This CDR3 comprises 14 residues. Germline CDR1 is MNHNS and CDR2 is SASEGT.

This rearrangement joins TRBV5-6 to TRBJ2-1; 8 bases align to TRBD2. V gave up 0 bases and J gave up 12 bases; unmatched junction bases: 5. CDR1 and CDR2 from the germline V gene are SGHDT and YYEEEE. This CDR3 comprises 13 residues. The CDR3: CASSLALAGAQFF. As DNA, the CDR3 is TGTGCCAGCAGCTTGGCCCTAGCGGGTGCGCAGTTCTTC.

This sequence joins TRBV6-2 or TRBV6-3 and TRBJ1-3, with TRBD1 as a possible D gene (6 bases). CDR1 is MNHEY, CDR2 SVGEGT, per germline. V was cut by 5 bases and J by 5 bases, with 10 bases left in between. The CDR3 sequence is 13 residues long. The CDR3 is CASSVGQRNTIYF. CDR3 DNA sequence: TGTGCCAGCAGTGTTGGACAGCGAAACACCATATATTTT.

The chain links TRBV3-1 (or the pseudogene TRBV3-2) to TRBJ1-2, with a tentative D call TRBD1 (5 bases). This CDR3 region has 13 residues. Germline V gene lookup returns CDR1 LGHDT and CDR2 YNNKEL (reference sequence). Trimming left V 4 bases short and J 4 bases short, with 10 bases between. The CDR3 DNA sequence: TGTGCCAGCAGCCCTGGGGGGGGCTATGGCTACACCTTC. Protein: CASSPGGGYGYTF.

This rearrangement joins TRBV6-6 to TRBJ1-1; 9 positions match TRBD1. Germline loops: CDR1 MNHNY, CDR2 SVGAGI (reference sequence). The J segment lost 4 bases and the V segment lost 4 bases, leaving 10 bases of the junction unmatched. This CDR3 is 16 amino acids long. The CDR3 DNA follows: TGTGCCAGCAGTTGGGACAGGGTATCCTCACCCACTGAAGCTTTCTTT. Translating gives CASSWDRVSSPTEAFF.

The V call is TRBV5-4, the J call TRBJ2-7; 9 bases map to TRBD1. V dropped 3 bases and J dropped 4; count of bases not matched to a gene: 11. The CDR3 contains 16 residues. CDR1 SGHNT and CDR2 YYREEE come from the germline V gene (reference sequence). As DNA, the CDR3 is TGTGCCAGCAGCTCGGCCGGGACAGGGTACGCGTACGAGCAGTACTTC. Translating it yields CASSSAGTGYAYEQYF. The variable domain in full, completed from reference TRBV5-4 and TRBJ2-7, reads ETGVTQSPTHLIKTRGQQVTLRCSSQSGHNTVSWYQQALGQGPQFIFQYYREEENGRGNFPPRFSGLQFPNYSSELNVNALELDDSALYLCASSSAGTGYAYEQYFGPGTRLTVT.

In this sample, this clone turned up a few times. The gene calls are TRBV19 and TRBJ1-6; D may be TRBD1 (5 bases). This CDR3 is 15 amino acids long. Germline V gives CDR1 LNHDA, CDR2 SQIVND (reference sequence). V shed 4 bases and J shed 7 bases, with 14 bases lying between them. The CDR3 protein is CASSSGDPRNSPLHF. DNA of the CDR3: TGTGCCAGTAGTAGCGGGGACCCTAGGAATTCACCCCTCCACTTT.

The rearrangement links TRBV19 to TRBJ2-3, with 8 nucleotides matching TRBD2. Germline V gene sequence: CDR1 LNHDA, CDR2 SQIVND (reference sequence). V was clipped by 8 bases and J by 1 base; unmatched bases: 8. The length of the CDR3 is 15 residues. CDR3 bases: TGTGCCAGTGCGCGGGGGCGGGGGGGCACAGATACGCAGTATTTT. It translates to CASARGRGGTDTQYF.

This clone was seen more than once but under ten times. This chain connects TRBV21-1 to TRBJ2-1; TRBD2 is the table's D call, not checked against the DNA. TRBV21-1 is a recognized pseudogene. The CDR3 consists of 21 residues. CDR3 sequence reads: CASSKARVAGVPLRSYNEQFF. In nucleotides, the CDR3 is TGTGCCAGCAGCAAAGCGCGGGTAGCGGGGGTCCCCTTACGATCCTACAATGAGCAGTTCTTC.

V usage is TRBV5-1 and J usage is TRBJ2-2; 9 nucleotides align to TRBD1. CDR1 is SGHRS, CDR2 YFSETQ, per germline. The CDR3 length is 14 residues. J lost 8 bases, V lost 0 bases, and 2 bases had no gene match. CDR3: CASSLDRGQGELFF. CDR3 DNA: TGCGCCAGCAGCTTGGACAGGGGGCAAGGGGAGCTGTTTTTT.

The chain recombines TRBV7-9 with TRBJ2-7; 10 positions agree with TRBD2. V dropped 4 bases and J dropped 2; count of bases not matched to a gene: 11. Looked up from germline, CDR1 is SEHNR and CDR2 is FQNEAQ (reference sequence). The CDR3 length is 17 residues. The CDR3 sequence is CASSYGPLAGEPYEQYF. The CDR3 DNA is TGTGCCAGCAGCTACGGACCTCTAGCGGGGGAGCCCTACGAGCAGTACTTC.

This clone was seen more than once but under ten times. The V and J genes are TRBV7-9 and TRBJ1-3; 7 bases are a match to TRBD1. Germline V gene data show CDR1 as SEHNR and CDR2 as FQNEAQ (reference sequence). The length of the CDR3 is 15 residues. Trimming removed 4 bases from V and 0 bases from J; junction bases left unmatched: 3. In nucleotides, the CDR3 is TGTGCCAGCAGCTCCCAGGGGGGCTCTGGAAACACCATATATTTT. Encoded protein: CASSSQGGSGNTIYF.

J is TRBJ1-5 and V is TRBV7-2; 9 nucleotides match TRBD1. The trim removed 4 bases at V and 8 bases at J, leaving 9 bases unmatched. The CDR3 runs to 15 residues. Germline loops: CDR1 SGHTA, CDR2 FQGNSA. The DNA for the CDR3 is TGTGCCAGCAGCTACCAGACAGGGGGGTTTGAGCCCCAGCATTTT. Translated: CASSYQTGGFEPQHF. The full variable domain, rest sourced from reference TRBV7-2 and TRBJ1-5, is GAGVSQSPSNKVTEKGKDVELRCDPISGHTALYWYRQSLGQGLEFLIYFQGNSAPDKSGLPSDRFSAERTGGSVSTLTIQRTQQEDSAVYLCASSYQTGGFEPQHFGDGTRLSIL.

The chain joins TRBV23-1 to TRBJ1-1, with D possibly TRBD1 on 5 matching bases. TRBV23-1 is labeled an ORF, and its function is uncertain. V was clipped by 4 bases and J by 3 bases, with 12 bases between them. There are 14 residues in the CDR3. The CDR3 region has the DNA TGCGCCAGCAGTCGGCGCAGGGAGGACACTGAAGCTTTCTTT. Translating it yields CASSRRREDTEAFF.